These T cell receptor beta chains were read from a single sample in a study of T cell responses to AZD1222 COVID-19 vaccine. Generated by immunoSEQ multiplex PCR, the TCRdb table keeps only in-frame clones and is missing some. Here the sample spans 70,000 to 85,000 clones, roughly 80% being singletons. Sequencing used peripheral blood, obtained 28 days after the second AZD1222 dose. The receptors here all came from an adult who received the AZD1222 COVID-19 vaccine. Each CDR3 is given with its conserved first and last residue. D genes are given only for firm matches. Rows give clone size only sometimes, using once, few, many, or a class for an expanded clone.

V	size	J	D	CDR3	DNA
TRBV7-3	once	TRBJ1-3	.	CASSLGPTSGNTIYF	TGTGCCAGCAGCTTAGGACCCACCTCTGGAAACACCATATATTTT
TRBV19	.	TRBJ1-3	.	CASRSGNTIYF	TGTGCCAGTAGATCTGGAAACACCATATATTTT
TRBV28	.	TRBJ1-5	.	CASSPPGGQPQHF	TGTGCCAGCAGTCCTCCGGGGGGTCAGCCCCAGCATTTT
TRBV28	.	TRBJ1-1	TRBD1	CASSSAGTGVTEAFF	TGTGCCAGCAGTTCAGCCGGGACAGGGGTAACTGAAGCTTTCTTT
TRBV28	.	TRBJ2-1	.	CASSLGGLYNEQFF	TGTGCCAGCAGTTTAGGGGGTTTATACAATGAGCAGTTCTTC
TRBV28	.	TRBJ1-1	.	CASSFVNRNTEAFF	TGTGCCAGCAGTTTTGTGAACCGGAACACTGAAGCTTTCTTT
TRBV28	.	TRBJ1-2	.	CASSLSRWYGYTF	TGTGCCAGCAGTTTAAGCCGGTGGTATGGCTACACCTTC
TRBV5-5	.	TRBJ2-1	TRBD2	CASSLGASGNAGYEQFF	TGTGCCAGCAGCTTGGGGGCTAGCGGCAATGCGGGCTATGAGCAGTTCTTC
TRBV3-1/TRBV3-2	.	TRBJ1-2	.	CASSQLTRGYGYTF	TGTGCCAGCAGCCAACTTACCCGGGGCTATGGCTACACCTTC
TRBV28	.	TRBJ1-1	.	CASSLGTEAFF	TGTGCCAGCAGTTTGGGCACTGAAGCTTTCTTT
TRBV11-2	.	TRBJ1-6	TRBD1	CASSRSRQGSPLHF	TGTGCCAGCAGCCGATCCCGACAGGGGTCCCCCCTCCACTTT
TRBV27	.	TRBJ2-1	.	CASSTPRWEANEQFF	TGTGCCAGCAGTACCCCCCGCTGGGAGGCGAATGAGCAGTTCTTC
TRBV19	.	TRBJ2-7	.	CASSIRPDSSYEQYF	TGTGCCAGTAGTATACGCCCGGACAGCTCCTACGAGCAGTACTTC
TRBV19	.	TRBJ1-1	.	CASGDTVNTEAFF	TGTGCCAGTGGGGACACGGTGAACACTGAAGCTTTCTTT
TRBV5-1	.	TRBJ2-3	.	CASSLPLQESGDTQYF	TGCGCCAGCAGCTTGCCCCTACAGGAATCTGGTGATACGCAGTATTTT
TRBV2	.	TRBJ1-5	TRBD1	CASTFRDRGNQPQHF	TGTGCCAGCACTTTCCGGGACAGGGGCAATCAGCCCCAGCATTTT
TRBV2	.	TRBJ1-3	.	CASHRISGNTIYF	TGTGCCAGCCACAGGATCTCTGGAAACACCATATATTTT
TRBV7-9	medium-sized	TRBJ2-7	TRBD1	CASSPPLRQGVHGEQYF	TGTGCCAGCAGCCCACCGCTGCGCCAGGGGGTACATGGGGAGCAGTACTTC
TRBV18	.	TRBJ1-2	.	CASSPIRDGYTF	TGTGCCAGCTCACCTATTAGAGACGGCTACACCTTC
TRBV28	.	TRBJ1-1	.	CASSLSQPTDKNTEAFF	TGTGCCAGCAGTTTATCCCAACCGACAGACAAGAACACTGAAGCTTTCTTT
TRBV12-3/TRBV12-4	.	TRBJ2-5	.	CASSFLQETQYF	TGTGCCAGCAGTTTCTTGCAAGAGACCCAGTACTTC
TRBV30	.	TRBJ1-3	.	CAWSRQGRGNTIYF	TGTGCCTGGAGTCGGCAGGGACGGGGAAACACCATATATTTT
TRBV7-2	.	TRBJ1-3	.	CASSLNRSRSSGNTIYF	TGTGCCAGCAGCTTAAATAGGTCCAGATCCTCTGGAAACACCATATATTTT
TRBV19	.	TRBJ2-7	TRBD2	CASMGLAGTEQYF	TGTGCCAGTATGGGACTAGCGGGAACCGAGCAGTACTTC
TRBV4-2	.	TRBJ2-3	.	CASSQPDGSTDTQYF	TGTGCCAGCAGCCAACCAGACGGAAGCACAGATACGCAGTATTTT
TRBV5-1	.	TRBJ1-2	TRBD1	CASCTGTGDYGYTF	TGCGCCAGCTGTACCGGGACAGGGGACTATGGCTACACCTTC
TRBV18	.	TRBJ2-6	.	CASSSQQGSGANVLTF	TGTGCCAGCTCATCTCAACAGGGTTCTGGGGCCAACGTCCTGACTTTC
TRBV2	.	TRBJ1-5	TRBD1	CASRADRVPSNQPQHF	TGTGCCAGCAGGGCAGACAGGGTTCCTAGCAATCAGCCCCAGCATTTT
TRBV19	.	TRBJ2-7	TRBD1	CASSIVGTASYEQYF	TGTGCCAGTAGTATAGTTGGGACAGCATCATACGAGCAGTACTTC
TRBV4-1	.	TRBJ1-1	.	CASSPKTNTEAFF	TGCGCCAGCAGCCCTAAAACGAACACTGAAGCTTTCTTT
TRBV6-2/TRBV6-3	.	TRBJ2-3	TRBD2	CASSTTREADTQYF	TGTGCCAGCAGCACCACACGGGAGGCAGATACGCAGTATTTT
TRBV5-4	.	TRBJ2-2	TRBD2	CASSSPGSGRAAGELFF	TGTGCCAGCAGCTCCCCCGGGAGCGGGAGGGCCGCCGGGGAGCTGTTTTTT
TRBV6-6	few	TRBJ1-5	.	CASVGGNQPQHF	TGTGCCAGCGTAGGGGGGAATCAGCCCCAGCATTTT
TRBV7-3	.	TRBJ2-2	.	CASSSRPKAGELFF	TGTGCCAGCAGCTCCCGGCCCAAAGCCGGGGAGCTGTTTTTT
TRBV18	.	TRBJ1-1	.	CASSPPLAAEAFF	TGTGCCAGCTCACCACCGTTAGCAGCTGAAGCTTTCTTT
TRBV21-1	.	TRBJ2-5	.	CASSQGISGDRETQYF	TGTGCCAGCAGCCAAGGGATTTCAGGGGACCGGGAGACCCAGTACTTC
TRBV3-1/TRBV3-2	once	TRBJ2-3	.	CASSQVGVGKSPSDTQYF	TGTGCCAGCAGCCAAGTCGGAGTCGGAAAATCCCCGTCAGATACGCAGTATTTT
TRBV4-1	.	TRBJ1-5	.	CASSQGQGSNQPQHF	TGCGCCAGCAGCCAAGGGCAGGGTAGCAATCAGCCCCAGCATTTT
TRBV20-1	.	TRBJ2-7	TRBD1	CSASLPIDRGSRQYF	TGCAGTGCTAGTCTTCCCATAGACAGGGGGTCCCGGCAATACTTC
TRBV30	.	TRBJ1-6	.	CAWRRTEGPLHF	TGTGCCTGGAGGAGGACTGAGGGGCCCCTCCACTTT
TRBV19	.	TRBJ1-1	TRBD1	CASSIRQGGTEAFF	TGTGCCAGTAGTATACGACAGGGAGGCACTGAAGCTTTCTTT
TRBV27	.	TRBJ2-7	.	CASSLKSGIYEQYF	TGTGCCAGCAGTTTAAAGTCAGGGATCTACGAGCAGTACTTC
TRBV18	.	TRBJ1-1	TRBD1	CASSPSRADRGSTEAFF	TGTGCCAGCTCACCATCCCGGGCGGACAGGGGGTCCACTGAAGCTTTCTTT
TRBV20-1	.	TRBJ1-5	.	CSASPNGRALNQPQHF	TGCAGTGCTAGTCCTAACGGCCGGGCGCTTAATCAGCCCCAGCATTTT
TRBV6-2/TRBV6-3	.	TRBJ2-2	TRBD1	CASSPGTGGLFF	TGTGCCAGCAGCCCCGGGACAGGTGGGCTGTTTTTT
TRBV11-2	.	TRBJ1-3	.	CASNWGGNRNTIYF	TGTGCCAGCAACTGGGGAGGGAATAGAAACACCATATATTTT
TRBV30	.	TRBJ2-2	.	CAWSVLIGGELFF	TGTGCCTGGAGCGTCTTAATTGGCGGGGAGCTGTTTTTT
TRBV11-3	few	TRBJ2-3	.	CASSLGSLRTDTQYF	TGTGCCAGCAGCTTAGGGTCTTTAAGAACAGATACGCAGTATTTT
TRBV27	.	TRBJ2-7	.	CASSLRGSSPSEQYF	TGTGCCAGCAGCCTCCGGGGGTCTAGCCCTAGCGAGCAGTACTTC
TRBV4-2	.	TRBJ1-2	.	CASSQRPADYGYTF	TGTGCCAGCAGCCAACGCCCGGCAGACTATGGCTACACCTTC
TRBV14	.	TRBJ2-3	.	CASSSTSTDTQYF	TGTGCCAGCAGCTCGACTAGCACAGATACGCAGTATTTT
TRBV4-3	.	TRBJ2-3	.	CASSRTIWANTDTQYF	TGCGCCAGCAGCCGAACGATTTGGGCGAACACAGATACGCAGTATTTT
TRBV4-3	.	TRBJ1-2	.	CASSQAGTPLGYTF	TGCGCCAGCAGCCAAGCCGGGACTCCCTTAGGCTACACCTTC
TRBV19	.	TRBJ1-6	.	CASSPGERTHGNSPLHF	TGTGCCAGTAGCCCCGGGGAACGGACCCACGGCAATTCACCCCTCCACTTT
TRBV5-1	.	TRBJ1-1	.	CASSQGPRGTEAFF	TGCGCCAGCAGTCAAGGCCCCAGGGGCACTGAAGCTTTCTTT
TRBV29-1	few	TRBJ1-1	.	CSVPMGNTEAFF	TGCAGCGTGCCGATGGGTAACACTGAAGCTTTCTTT
TRBV6-5	.	TRBJ1-2	.	CASTLGPTRDGYTF	TGTGCCAGCACCTTAGGACCTACAAGGGACGGCTACACCTTC
TRBV4-3	.	TRBJ2-7	.	CASSQVTGATYEQYF	TGCGCCAGCAGCCAAGTTACGGGGGCCACCTACGAGCAGTACTTC
TRBV7-3	.	TRBJ1-4	TRBD1	CASSRDRGDEKLFF	TGTGCCAGCAGCCGGGACAGGGGAGATGAAAAACTGTTTTTT